This is a list of T cell receptor beta chains from one sample in a study of blood T cell repertoires in COVID-19. Clones were sequenced by immunoSEQ multiplex PCR, and TCRdb holds only the in-frame ones, with some missing. This sample has about 180,000 clones, with approximately 78% found just once. Sequencing was carried out using PBMCs or T cells enriched from blood (not recorded which). The receptor source for this set is a woman aged 50 to 60 who had recovered from COVID-19. CDR3s include the opening cysteine and the closing phenylalanine or tryptophan. A D gene is named only where the DNA matches it firmly.

.,TRBV14,15,TRBJ2-3,CASSQGGTSTDTQYF
.,TRBV29-1,12,TRBJ1-2,CSVVKGSGGYTF
.,TRBV7-2,15,TRBJ1-2,CASSLDSGINYGYTF
.,TRBV7-2,14,TRBJ2-7,CASSLGGRTYEQYF
.,TRBV6-5,13,TRBJ1-2,CASSSRGRAGYTF
.,TRBV28,15,TRBJ2-3,CASSLPSELTDTQYF
.,TRBV28,12,TRBJ2-7,CASSPSVYEQYF
.,TRBV7-6,17,TRBJ2-3,CASSPRLDIYITDTQYF
.,TRBV27,14,TRBJ1-4,CASSLTREREKLFF
.,TRBV3-1/TRBV3-2,16,TRBJ1-6,CASSPSGLLRSSPLHF
TRBD2,TRBV3-1/TRBV3-2,16,TRBJ2-7,CASSQEVGLGSNEQYF
TRBD2,TRBV7-6,17,TRBJ2-3,CASSQGGLAGGLDTQYF
.,TRBV5-6,15,TRBJ2-6,CASSTDSTGANVLTF
TRBD1,TRBV7-6,15,TRBJ2-7,CASSLGQGNGYEQYF
TRBD1,TRBV19,17,TRBJ1-2,CASSIGQGSSLFYGYTF
.,TRBV30,14,TRBJ1-1,CAWRNRAGNTEAFF
TRBD1,TRBV24-1,18,TRBJ1-3,CATSDFAGHTGVGNTIYF
TRBD2,TRBV6-5,14,TRBJ2-3,CASREWEGPYTQYF
TRBD1,TRBV6-2/TRBV6-3,16,TRBJ1-5,CASSYSRTGGNQPQHF
.,TRBV6-1,15,TRBJ1-5,CASSEEGGINQPQHF
TRBD2,TRBV5-1,17,TRBJ2-5,CASSLRLAGGMEETQYF
.,TRBV4-2,15,TRBJ1-1,CASSQARRENTEAFF
TRBD2,TRBV29-1,14,TRBJ2-3,CSVRSGLAGDTQYF